The text below deals with one T cell receptor (beta chain). Its binding antigen is unknown. There are no base qualities to consult, and no much larger clone falls within one base. The CDR3 numbers 12 residues from cysteine through phenylalanine. The retained sequence is limited to the CDR3, 36 bases, with the frame set at the first base. The CDR1 and CDR2 encoded by the germline V gene are MDHEN and SYDVKM. Clipping removes 5 bases from V and 7 bases from J, with 1 as the unmatched junction base count. The sample comes from a study of PD-1 blockade in classical Hodgkin lymphoma (dated by TCRdb to between 2020 and 2021). Looking at the study overall: A peripheral blood immune signature of response to PD-1 blockade in classical Hodgkin lymphoma was defined using TCR beta sequencing and CyTOF. The investigation overall reported the following: The study was restricted to a single clinical trial cohort, and the causes of repertoire differences, possibly disease activity or prior therapy, were left undefined. Baseline TCR diversity was reported to be lower in newly diagnosed patients than in healthy donors, and even lower in relapsed/refractory patients.

The Qiagen DNeasy kit was used to extract genomic DNA both from unsorted PBMCs and from the negatively selected CD4+ and CD8+ fractions. Using primers that anneal to V and J segments, immunoSEQ multiplex PCR amplified the TCR beta CDR3 regions. A synthetic immune receptor repertoire was used to minimize amplification bias, and any remaining bias was removed computationally after sequencing. The original pipeline was this. Custom Python scripts were used to quantify repertoire diversity as the Shannon entropy index. The unsorted, CD4+ and CD8+ repertoires were each analyzed separately, with the exception of combined analyses, where CD4+ and CD8+ sequences were merged in silico. This immuneACCESS table, as held by TCRdb, lists in-frame sequences with V and J called but not all clones. Of the missing ones, under half trace to an unresolved V gene in checked studies; the others have no known cause. V, J and clone size were drawn from that table, and D and trimming were deduced from the DNA. The sample table contains tens of thousands of clones; only one count was recorded for more than 85% of them. The ten largest clones take up 2.6% of the sample.

The time point label of this sample denotes: newly diagnosed, previously untreated cHL patient sample. To serve as a comparison group for the relapsed/refractory trial patients, PBMCs were sequenced from patients with newly diagnosed, previously untreated classical Hodgkin lymphoma. After peripheral blood was drawn into 8 mL Vacutainer Cell Preparation Tubes, PBMCs were isolated by centrifugation and then cryopreserved. The rearranged chain carries TRBV28 and TRBJ2-1; TRBD2 matches 8 bases in the middle. The TCR originated in a human donor with classical Hodgkin lymphoma. Sequencing was done on a sample of peripheral blood mononuclear cells (PBMCs). The DNA is as follows: TGTGCCAGCAGTCGACTAGCGAATGAGCAGTTCTTC. Translated, this is CASSRLANEQFF.